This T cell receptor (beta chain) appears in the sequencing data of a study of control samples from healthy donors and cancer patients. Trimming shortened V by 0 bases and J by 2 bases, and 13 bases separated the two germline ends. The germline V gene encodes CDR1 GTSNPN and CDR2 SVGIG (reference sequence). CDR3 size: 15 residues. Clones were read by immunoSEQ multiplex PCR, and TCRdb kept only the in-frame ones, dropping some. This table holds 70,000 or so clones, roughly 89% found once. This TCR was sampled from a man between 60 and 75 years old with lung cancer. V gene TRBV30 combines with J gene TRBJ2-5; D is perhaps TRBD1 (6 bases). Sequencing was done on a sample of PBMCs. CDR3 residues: CAWSVIWTAQETQYF. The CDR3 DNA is TGTGCCTGGAGTGTTATATGGACAGCACAAGAGACCCAGTACTTC.